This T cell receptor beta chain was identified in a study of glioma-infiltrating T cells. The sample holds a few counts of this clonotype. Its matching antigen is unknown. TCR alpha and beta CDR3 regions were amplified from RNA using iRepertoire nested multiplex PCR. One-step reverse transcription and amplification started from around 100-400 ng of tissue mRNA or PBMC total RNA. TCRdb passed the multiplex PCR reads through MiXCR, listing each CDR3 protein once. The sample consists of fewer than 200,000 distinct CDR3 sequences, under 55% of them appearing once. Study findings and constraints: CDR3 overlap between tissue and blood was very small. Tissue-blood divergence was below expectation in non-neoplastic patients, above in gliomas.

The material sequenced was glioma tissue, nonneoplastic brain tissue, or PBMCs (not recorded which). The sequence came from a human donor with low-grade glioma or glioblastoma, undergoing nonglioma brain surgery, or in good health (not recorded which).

The CDR3 DNA reads as TGCGCCAGCAGCTTAACAGGGACGGAGCAGTTCTTC. This encodes CASSLTGTEQFF. This rearrangement joins TRBV5-1 to TRBJ2-1; TRBD1 might be the D (6 bases). The CDR3 contains 12 residues. The germline V gene has CDR1 SGHRS and CDR2 YFSETQ. Trimming removed 2 bases from V and 10 bases from J, with 10 bases in between.